This T cell receptor (beta chain) was obtained from a study of OX40 agonist ivuxolimab in advanced cancers. Study overall: Partial responses were achieved by three patients, one with hepatocellular carcinoma and two with cutaneous melanoma.

The germline CDR1 and CDR2 sequences are LNHDA and SQIVND (reference sequence). CDR3 length equals 12 residues. In the case of this clone: One end of the junction fails to match germline, which may point to a read error.

Assay: immunoSEQ multiplex PCR; the TCRdb copy retains only in-frame clones and omits some. There are about 68,000 clones in the sample; around 86% occur only once, and roughly 2% lies in the top ten. The specimen comprised CD4+ or CD8+ T cells sorted from blood, sampled in a trial of the OX40 agonist ivuxolimab. This TCR was recovered from an adult with an advanced solid tumor such as melanoma, head and neck, liver or kidney cancer. This chain joins TRBV19 and TRBJ1-4; D is undetermined. The CDR3 DNA follows: TGTGCCAGCTTCCGGGATCCATGGGGTATGATTTTT. Residues: CASFRDPWGMIF.